Sequencing of this T cell receptor (beta chain) was carried out in a study of yellow fever vaccine responses in identical twins. Whole-study findings and limits: Reportedly, the response of twins' T cells to the vaccine seemed partly convergent, partly personalized.

Looked up from germline, CDR1 is DFQATT and CDR2 is SNEGSKA (reference sequence). V dropped 6 bases and J dropped 8; count of bases not matched to a gene: 6. CDR3 length: 11 amino acids. From the RT-PCR reads, TCRdb called clonotypes with MiXCR, one entry per CDR3 protein. Seen here are fewer than 4,500 distinct CDR3 sequences, 80% to 85% observed once, and the top ten hold about 3.7%. As for this clonotype: Its antigen is not identified.

The V gene is TRBV20-1, the J gene TRBJ1-2; 7 bases are shared with TRBD1. The sequencing here drew on T cells from blood (PBMCs), unsorted or a sorted subset (not recorded which), taken before or after yellow fever vaccination (not recorded which). The sequence was collected from a woman aged 18-29 years who received the yellow fever vaccine. The DNA of the CDR3 is TGCAGTGCGACAGGGATTAAGGGCTACACCTTC. It specifies CSATGIKGYTF.